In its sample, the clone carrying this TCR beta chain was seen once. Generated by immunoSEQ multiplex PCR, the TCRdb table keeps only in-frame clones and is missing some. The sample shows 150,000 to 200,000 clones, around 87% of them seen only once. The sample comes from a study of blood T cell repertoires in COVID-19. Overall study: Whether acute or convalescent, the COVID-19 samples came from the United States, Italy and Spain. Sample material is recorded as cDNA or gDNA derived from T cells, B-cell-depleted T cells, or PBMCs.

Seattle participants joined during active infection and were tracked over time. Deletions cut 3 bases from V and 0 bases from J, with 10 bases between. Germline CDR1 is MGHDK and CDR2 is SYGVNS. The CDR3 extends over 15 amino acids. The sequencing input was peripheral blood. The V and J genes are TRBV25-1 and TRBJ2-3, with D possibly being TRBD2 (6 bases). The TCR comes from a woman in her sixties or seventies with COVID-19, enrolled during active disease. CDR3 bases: TGTGCCAGCAGTGACCTAGCGAGGAGCACAGATACGCAGTATTTT. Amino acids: CASSDLARSTDTQYF.